The present T cell receptor (beta chain) was sequenced within a study of shared clonotypes between healthy human individuals. Turning to the study itself: Each donor's CD8 memory used one plate, CD8 naive two, each CD4 subset three.

General study findings and limits: Naive CD4 clonotypes were shared across a few donors at roughly 5%. Generation probability values for non-shared clonotypes were lower than those for clonotypes shared by all four donors.

The V end was cut by 7 bases, the J end by 7 bases, with 16 bases between. CDR1 ENHRY and CDR2 SYGVKD come from the germline V gene. The CDR3 is made up of 13 amino acids. In regard to this clone: No antigen is known for it.

Data came from immunoSEQ multiplex PCR; TCRdb stores just in-frame clones and leaves some out. There are about 2.3 million clones in the sample; 80% to 95% occur only once, and 0.37% lies in the top ten. V gene TRBV10-3 combines with J gene TRBJ1-1; a possible D gene is TRBD1 (5 bases). The specimen was naive CD4+ T cells from PBMCs. Indicated subset: CD45RA+ positively selected. The sequence came from a man between 18 and 35 years old in good health. Some clones in this sample may be carry-over from other donors' samples. The CDR3 DNA sequence: TGTGCCATCACCCCGGACACGGAGCGTGAAGCTTTCTTT. Protein product: CAITPDTEREAFF.